Each of the 24 T cell receptor beta chains below was sequenced from the same sample in a study of CD8+ T cells in alopecia areata. Treatment of the sample: oral pan-JAK inhibitor, 5-10 mg twice daily. Extracted from the samples, RNA was reverse transcribed into cDNA to serve as the sequencing template. TCRdb keeps only in-frame clones here, not all; method: immunoSEQ multiplex PCR. Of 150,000 to 200,000 clones detected, more than 55% appear once; the ten largest clones hold 1.3%. The sequencing used CD4+ T cells sorted from blood, collected around week 49, from a patient treated with tofacitinib. The receptors derive from a human donor with alopecia areata.

The V call is TRBV5-1, the J call TRBJ2-7, with D maybe TRBD1 (6 bases). This CDR3 comprises 14 residues. V was pared by 2 bases and J by 2 bases, with 11 bases between. Looked up from germline, CDR1 is SGHRS and CDR2 is YFSETQ. Here the CDR3 reads CASSFDRPTYEQYF. The CDR3 DNA is TGCGCCAGCAGCTTTGACAGGCCCACCTACGAGCAGTACTTC. Using reference TRBV5-1 and TRBJ2-7 for the parts outside the CDR3, the full variable domain is KAGVTQTPRYLIKTRGQQVTLSCSPISGHRSVSWYQQTPGQGLQFLFEYFSETQRNKGNFPGRFSGRQFSNSRSEMNVSTLELGDSALYLCASSFDRPTYEQYFGPGTRLTVT.

V is TRBV15 and J is TRBJ1-1; D gene uncertain. The ends were cut back, 1 base at V and 5 bases at J, with 5 bases in the middle. Germline V gene lookup returns CDR1 LNHNV and CDR2 YYDKDF (reference sequence). The CDR3 is 12 amino acids. CDR3 sequence reads: CATSRGKTEAFF. In nucleotides, the CDR3 is TGTGCCACCAGCAGAGGGAAAACTGAAGCTTTCTTT.

This clone was seen a few times. The chain is built from TRBV29-1 and TRBJ1-2, with D maybe TRBD1 (5 bases). The CDR3 covers 13 residues. Germline CDR1 reads SQVTM; CDR2 reads ANQGSEA. The V gene lost 5 bases and the J gene lost 4 bases, with 14 bases spanning the gap. The CDR3 protein is CSVLAEGRYGYTF. The CDR3 DNA is TGCAGCGTTTTAGCCGAGGGGCGCTATGGCTACACCTTC.

The chain has TRBV30 and TRBJ1-1, with D perhaps TRBD1 (5 bases). The CDR3 totals 13 residues. CDR1 and CDR2 from the germline V gene are GTSNPN and SVGIG (reference sequence). Trimming left V 5 bases short and J 3 bases short, with 13 bases between. CDR3 DNA: TGTGCCTGGGAGGTGGGGGTGCACACTGAAGCTTTCTTT. Translating it yields CAWEVGVHTEAFF. Filled out from reference TRBV30 and TRBJ1-1, the complete variable domain reads SQTIHQWPATLVQPVGSPLSLECTVEGTSNPNLYWYRQAAGRGLQLLFYSVGIGQISSEVPQNLSASRPQDRQFILSSKKLLLSDSGFYLCAWEVGVHTEAFFGQGTRLTVV.

CDR3 DNA sequence: TGCGCCAGCAGCCAGAGTGGACCTATCGGGGAGCTGTTTTTT. Its protein is CASSQSGPIGELFF. The chain combines TRBV4-1 with TRBJ2-2; no definite D call. Germline values: CDR1 MGHRA, CDR2 YSYEKL. V was pared by 3 bases and J by 7 bases, with 12 bases between. The CDR3 has 14 residues.

On this clone: The same CDR3 also results from other DNA sequences found in this sample. J is TRBJ2-2 and V is TRBV29-1; TRBD2 agrees at 7 bases. The germline V gene encodes CDR1 SQVTM and CDR2 ANQGSEA. The CDR3 covers 13 residues. V was clipped by 4 bases and J by 1 base; unmatched bases: 0. The chain's CDR3 is CSVAGGNTGELFF. CDR3 sequence (DNA): TGCAGCGTTGCGGGGGGGAACACCGGGGAGCTGTTTTTT.

The chain combines TRBV5-1 with TRBJ2-3; D gene unclear. The CDR3 spans 13 residues. Germline V lookup: CDR1 SGHRS, CDR2 YFSETQ. Trimming left V 0 bases short and J 6 bases short, with 8 bases between. CDR3 protein: CASSLEWDDTQYF. The CDR3, as DNA: TGCGCCAGCAGCTTGGAATGGGATGATACGCAGTATTTT.

The CDR3, as DNA: TGTGCCAGCTCACCAGAACAGGGGAACTATGGCTACACCTTC. This codes for CASSPEQGNYGYTF. The chain uses TRBV18 and TRBJ1-2; 7 bases match TRBD1. Germline CDR1 is KGHSH and CDR2 is LQKENI. Unmatched junction bases numbered 2, after V lost 2 bases and J lost 2 bases. The CDR3 is 14 amino acids.

This clone was seen only once. The CDR3 is CASSLTGTDTQYF. The CDR3 DNA is TGTGCCAGCAGCTTAACCGGCACAGATACGCAGTATTTT. This rearrangement joins TRBV7-7 to TRBJ2-3; the D is unclear. The length of the CDR3 is 13 residues. The germline CDR1 and CDR2 sequences are SSHAT and FNYEAQ (reference sequence). Trimming left V 2 bases short and J 1 base short, with 4 bases between.

This clone was observed many times. The V call is TRBV7-9, the J call TRBJ2-2, with D possibly matching TRBD1 (6 bases). The length of the CDR3 is 16 residues. The V end was cut by 1 base, the J end by 3 bases, with 12 bases between. Germline values: CDR1 SEHNR, CDR2 FQNEAQ (reference sequence). This chain's CDR3 is CASSLDWPGDTGELFF. For the CDR3, the DNA is TGTGCCAGCAGCTTAGACTGGCCAGGGGACACCGGGGAGCTGTTTTTT.

V gene TRBV29-1 combines with J gene TRBJ2-1, with TRBD1 identical over 9 bases. The junction had 16 bases not matched to a gene; V was cut back by 3 bases and J by 7 bases. Germline-derived CDR1 and CDR2 are SQVTM and ANQGSEA. The CDR3 is 17 amino acids. The CDR3 bases are TGCAGCGTTGATTCGTTGCCCCCCCGGACAGGGGCTAATGAGCAGTTCTTC. This encodes CSVDSLPPRTGANEQFF.

V usage is TRBV29-1 and J usage is TRBJ2-3; no definite D call. Per germline, CDR1 SQVTM and CDR2 ANQGSEA. V was cut by 6 bases and J by 1 base, with 8 bases left in between. The length of the CDR3 is 12 residues. CDR3 in amino acids: CSVLPGTDTQYF. CDR3 sequence (DNA): TGCAGCGTATTACCGGGCACAGATACGCAGTATTTT.

V and J are TRBV7-6 and TRBJ2-1, with D tentatively TRBD1 (6 bases). Trimming took off 2 bases at V and 12 bases at J, with 14 bases between the two ends. Per the germline V gene, CDR1 is SGHVS and CDR2 is FNYEAQ. The CDR3 has 13 amino acids. The CDR3: CASSLSGVRSQFF. The CDR3, as DNA: TGTGCCAGCAGCTTATCAGGGGTAAGGTCGCAGTTCTTC.

This clone has more than one count but fewer than ten. The rearrangement uses TRBV29-1 and TRBJ1-1, with D perhaps TRBD1 (5 bases). Germline CDR1 and CDR2: SQVTM and ANQGSEA. This CDR3 comprises 13 residues. Between the trimmed V and J ends, which lost 6 bases and 0 bases, there was a span of 11 bases. CDR3 DNA: TGCAGCGTAACGGGACGGATGAACACTGAAGCTTTCTTT. Protein product: CSVTGRMNTEAFF. Together with reference TRBV29-1 and TRBJ1-1, the CDR3 gives the full variable domain: SAVISQKPSRDICQRGTSLTIQCQVDSQVTMMFWYRQQPGQSLTLIATANQGSEATYESGFVIDKFPISRPNLTFSTLTVSNMSPEDSSIYLCSVTGRMNTEAFFGQGTRLTVV.

V and J are TRBV10-3 and TRBJ1-1; D unresolved. Trimming pared 0 bases from V and 4 bases from J, leaving 12 bases between. There are 15 residues in the CDR3. Per the germline V gene, CDR1 is ENHRY and CDR2 is SYGVKD. The CDR3 loop reads CAISESGGVGTEAFF. Written as DNA, the CDR3 is TGTGCCATCAGTGAGTCGGGTGGGGTCGGCACTGAAGCTTTCTTT.

J is TRBJ2-4 and V is TRBV4-3; D unresolved. CDR3 length: 15 residues. Germline V gives CDR1 LGHNA, CDR2 YSLEER. V lost 1 base to trimming and J lost 9 bases, with 16 bases between them. For the CDR3, the DNA is TGCGCCAGCAGCCAAGCCGACAAAACAGTGAGCATTCAGTACTTC. Amino acids: CASSQADKTVSIQYF.

J is TRBJ2-2 and V is TRBV29-1; D perhaps matches TRBD2 (6 bases). V was cut by 4 bases and J by 3 bases, with 9 bases left in between. The CDR3 runs 13 residues. CDR1 is SQVTM and CDR2 is ANQGSEA in the germline V gene. CDR3 sequence reads: CSVGRADTGELFF. CDR3 in DNA: TGCAGCGTTGGGAGGGCAGACACCGGGGAGCTGTTTTTT.

V gene TRBV6-5 combines with J gene TRBJ2-3, with D possibly TRBD1 on 5 matching bases. CDR3 length equals 15 residues. Trimming shortened V by 2 bases and J by 2 bases, and 11 bases separated the two germline ends. Germline V gene sequence: CDR1 MNHEY, CDR2 SVGAGI. CDR3 nucleotides: TGTGCCAGCAGTTACCAATCAGGGATCACAGATACGCAGTATTTT. This encodes CASSYQSGITDTQYF.

Only a few counts were recorded for this clone. This chain joins TRBV29-1 and TRBJ2-5; D is possibly TRBD2 (5 bases). Germline CDR1 reads SQVTM; CDR2 reads ANQGSEA. This CDR3 has 14 residues. Between the trimmed V and J ends, which lost 5 bases and 0 bases, there was a span of 13 bases. Here the CDR3 DNA reads TGCAGCGTTACTCCCGGACTCCACCAAGAGACCCAGTACTTC. Translation: CSVTPGLHQETQYF.

V usage is TRBV29-1 and J usage is TRBJ2-2; 8 nucleotides match TRBD1. The CDR3 covers 14 residues. Germline values: CDR1 SQVTM, CDR2 ANQGSEA. V was clipped by 6 bases and J by 5 bases; unmatched bases: 8. As DNA, the CDR3 is TGCAGCGTCCGCGCACAGGGGGATACCGGGGAGCTGTTTTTT. Its translation: CSVRAQGDTGELFF.

This clone has just a few counts. The chain uses TRBV7-2 and TRBJ1-4, with D unresolved. This CDR3 is built from 13 residues. The germline gives CDR1 SGHTA, CDR2 FQGNSA. The V end was cut by 3 bases, the J end by 3 bases, with 5 bases between. In nucleotides, the CDR3 is TGTGCCAGCAGCTTTTTAGCTAATGAAAAACTGTTTTTT. Protein: CASSFLANEKLFF.

This clone appeared many times. The gene calls are TRBV5-4 and TRBJ2-7, with a weak D call TRBD1 (6 bases). V was trimmed by 1 base and J by 4 bases, leaving 18 bases between them. Germline V gene sequence: CDR1 SGHNT, CDR2 YYREEE (reference sequence). The CDR3 is made up of 16 amino acids. CDR3 sequence (DNA): TGTGCCAGCAGCTTGTTTAGTTACGACAGGCAATACGAGCAGTACTTC. As protein: CASSLFSYDRQYEQYF.

There are a few counts of this clone. The rearrangement joins TRBV12-5 to TRBJ1-1, with D possibly TRBD1 on 5 matching bases. V dropped 3 bases and J dropped 5 bases, with 19 bases sitting between them. The CDR3 runs 16 residues. Germline CDR1 and CDR2: LGHNT and FRNRAP. The CDR3 DNA reads as TGTGCTAGTGGTTTTCATCGGTTAGGGGTACGGACTGAAGCTTTCTTT. It encodes CASGFHRLGVRTEAFF. Drawing the rest from reference TRBV12-5 and TRBJ1-1, the complete variable domain is DARVTQTPRHKVTEMGQEVTMRCQPILGHNTVFWYRQTMMQGLELLAYFRNRAPLDDSGMPKDRFSAEMPDATLATLKIQPSEPRDSAVYFCASGFHRLGVRTEAFFGQGTRLTVV.

This clone was recorded a few times. The J gene is TRBJ2-3, the V gene TRBV29-1; D is uncertain. The CDR3 runs 8 residues. V gave up 3 bases and J gave up 8 bases, with 0 bases separating them. Germline CDR1 reads SQVTM; CDR2 reads ANQGSEA. This CDR3 reads CSVDTQYF. As DNA, the CDR3 is TGCAGCGTTGATACGCAGTATTTT.